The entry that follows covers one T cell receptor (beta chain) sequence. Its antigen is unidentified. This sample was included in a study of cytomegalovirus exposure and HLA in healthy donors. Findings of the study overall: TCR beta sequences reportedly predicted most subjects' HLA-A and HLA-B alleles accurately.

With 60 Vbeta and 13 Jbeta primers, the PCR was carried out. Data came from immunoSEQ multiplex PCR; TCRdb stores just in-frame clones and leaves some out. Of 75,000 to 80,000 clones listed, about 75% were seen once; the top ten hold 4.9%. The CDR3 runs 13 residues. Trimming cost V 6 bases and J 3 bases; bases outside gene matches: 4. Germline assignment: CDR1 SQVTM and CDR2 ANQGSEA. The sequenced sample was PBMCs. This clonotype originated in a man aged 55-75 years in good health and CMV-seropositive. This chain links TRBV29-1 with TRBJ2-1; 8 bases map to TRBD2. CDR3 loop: CSVGAGGYNEQFF. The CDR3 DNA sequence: TGCAGCGTCGGGGCGGGGGGCTACAATGAGCAGTTCTTC.